The T cell receptor (beta chain) described here comes from a study of blood T cell repertoires in COVID-19. The wider study: Both acute and convalescent COVID-19 samples were obtained from the United States, Italy and Spain. In each case, the material was cDNA or gDNA derived from T cells, B-cell-depleted T cells, or PBMCs.

Seattle-derived patients entered the study during active infection and were followed longitudinally. Germline CDR1 and CDR2: SGHRS and YFSETQ. The CDR3 length is 17 residues. V lost 4 bases, J lost 3 bases, and 22 bases lay in between. Measured with immunoSEQ multiplex PCR; TCRdb has only the in-frame clones, and not every one. The sample lists about 200,000 clones; more than 70% were seen once. This clone has just one count. The source material was peripheral blood. The clonotype was recovered from a person aged 70 to 85 with COVID-19, enrolled during active disease. The chain recombines TRBV5-1 with TRBJ2-5; possible D gene TRBD2, 5 bases. The CDR3 nucleotides read TGCGCCAGCAGCGTAGAAGGCGGTCTCACGGGGAAAGAGACCCAGTACTTC. It codes for CASSVEGGLTGKETQYF.